This paragraph covers one T cell receptor beta chain sequence. Its matching antigen is unknown. These data belong to a study of response to subunit inactivated influenza vaccine. Overall study results and limits: The study's authors posited that every seasonal influenza vaccination enlists few new T cells.

Each CDR3 protein is one row after TCRdb ran MiXCR on the RT-PCR reads. This table has about 190,000 distinct CDR3 sequences, 14% appearing once. This CDR3 spans 15 amino acids. The V gene end was trimmed by 5 bases and the J gene end by 7 bases; junction bases not matched to a gene: 12. This clonotype originated in a man aged 50-60 years who received an inactivated influenza vaccine. The chain combines TRBV12-3 or TRBV12-4 with TRBJ2-7; TRBD1 matches 9 bases. The specimen comprised CD8+ T cells sorted from PBMCs, sampled 4 to 6 days after vaccination. The CDR3 region has the DNA TGTGCCAGCAGTGTTCCCGGGACAGGGCGAGAAGAGCAGTACTTC. Translating it yields CASSVPGTGREEQYF.